This TCR beta chain appears in the sequencing data of a study of blood T cell repertoires in COVID-19. Trimming removed 1 base at V and 6 bases at J, with 10 bases between. CDR1 LGHDT and CDR2 YNNKEL come from the germline V gene (reference sequence). The CDR3 covers 13 residues. The study recruited people aged about 18 to 89 years across 24 US areas. Clinical histories supplied by participants themselves formed the basis of cohort assignment. The protocol was immunoSEQ multiplex PCR, while the TCRdb copy is restricted to in-frame clones and leaves out a portion. The sample shows about 220,000 clones, around 82% of them seen only once.

This receptor was identified in a woman between 50 and 59 years old who had been exposed to COVID-19. V and J are TRBV3-1 (or the pseudogene TRBV3-2) and TRBJ2-7; D gene uncertain. The sequencing input was PBMCs or T cells enriched from blood (not recorded which). CDR3 sequence reads: CASSQVKLREQYF. CDR3 coding DNA: TGTGCCAGCAGCCAAGTCAAATTGCGCGAGCAGTACTTC.